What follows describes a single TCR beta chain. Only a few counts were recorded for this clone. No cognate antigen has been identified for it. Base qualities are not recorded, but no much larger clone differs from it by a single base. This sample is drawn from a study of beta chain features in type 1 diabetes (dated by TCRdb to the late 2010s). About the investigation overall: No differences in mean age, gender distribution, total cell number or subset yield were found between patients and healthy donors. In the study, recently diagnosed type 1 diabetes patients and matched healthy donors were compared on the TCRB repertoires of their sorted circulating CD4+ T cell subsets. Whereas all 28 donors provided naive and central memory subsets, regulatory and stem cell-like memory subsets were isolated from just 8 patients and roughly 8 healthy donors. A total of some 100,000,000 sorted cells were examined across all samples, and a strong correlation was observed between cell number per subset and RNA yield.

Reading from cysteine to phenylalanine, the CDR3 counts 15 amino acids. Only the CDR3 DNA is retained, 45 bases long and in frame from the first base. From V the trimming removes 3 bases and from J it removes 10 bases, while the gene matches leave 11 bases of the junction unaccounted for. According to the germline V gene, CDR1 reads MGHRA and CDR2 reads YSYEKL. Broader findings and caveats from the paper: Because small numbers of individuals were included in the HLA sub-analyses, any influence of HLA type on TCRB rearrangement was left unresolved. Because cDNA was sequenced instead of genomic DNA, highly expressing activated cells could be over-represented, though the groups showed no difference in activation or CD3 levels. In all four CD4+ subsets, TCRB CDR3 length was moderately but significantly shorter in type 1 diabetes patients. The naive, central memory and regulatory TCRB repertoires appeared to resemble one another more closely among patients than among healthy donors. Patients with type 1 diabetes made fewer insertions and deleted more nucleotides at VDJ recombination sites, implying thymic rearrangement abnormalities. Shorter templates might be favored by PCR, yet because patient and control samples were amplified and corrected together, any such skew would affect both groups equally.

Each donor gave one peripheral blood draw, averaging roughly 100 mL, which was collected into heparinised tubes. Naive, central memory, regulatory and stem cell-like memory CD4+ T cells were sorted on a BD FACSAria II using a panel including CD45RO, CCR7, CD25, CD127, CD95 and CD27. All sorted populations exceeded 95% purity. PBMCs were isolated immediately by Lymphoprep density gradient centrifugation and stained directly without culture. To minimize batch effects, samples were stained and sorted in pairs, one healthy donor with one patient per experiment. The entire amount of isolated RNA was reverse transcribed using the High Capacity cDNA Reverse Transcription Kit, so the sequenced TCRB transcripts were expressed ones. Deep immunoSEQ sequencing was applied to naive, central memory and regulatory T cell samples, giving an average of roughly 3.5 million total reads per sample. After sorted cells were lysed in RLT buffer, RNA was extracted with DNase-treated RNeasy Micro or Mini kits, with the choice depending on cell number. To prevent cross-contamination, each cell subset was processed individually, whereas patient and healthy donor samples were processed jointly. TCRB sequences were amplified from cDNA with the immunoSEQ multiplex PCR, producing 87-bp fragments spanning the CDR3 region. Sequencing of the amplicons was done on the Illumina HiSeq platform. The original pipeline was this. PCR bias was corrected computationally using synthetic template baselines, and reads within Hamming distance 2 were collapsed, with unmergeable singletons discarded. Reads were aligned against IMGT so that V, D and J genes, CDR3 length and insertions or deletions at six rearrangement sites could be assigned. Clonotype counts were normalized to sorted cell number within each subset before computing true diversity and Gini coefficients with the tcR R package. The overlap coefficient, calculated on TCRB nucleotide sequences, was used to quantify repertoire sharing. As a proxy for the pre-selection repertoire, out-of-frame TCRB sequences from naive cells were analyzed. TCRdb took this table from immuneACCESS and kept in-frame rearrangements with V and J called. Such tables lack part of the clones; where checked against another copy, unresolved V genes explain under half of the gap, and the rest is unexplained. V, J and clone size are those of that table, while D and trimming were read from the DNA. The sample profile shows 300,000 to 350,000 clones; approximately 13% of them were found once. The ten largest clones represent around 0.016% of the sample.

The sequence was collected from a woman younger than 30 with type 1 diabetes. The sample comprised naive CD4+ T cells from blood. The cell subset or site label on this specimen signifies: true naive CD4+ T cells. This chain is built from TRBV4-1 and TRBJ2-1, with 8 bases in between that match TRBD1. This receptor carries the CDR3 CASSQLTTGDGEQFF. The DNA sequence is TGCGCCAGCAGCCAGCTAACGACAGGGGATGGGGAGCAGTTCTTC.